This is a list of T cell receptor beta chains from one sample in a study of cytomegalovirus exposure and HLA in healthy donors. The method was immunoSEQ multiplex PCR; TCRdb's version includes in-frame clones alone and lacks a portion of them. Among 110,000 or so clones listed, 88% were seen once. The sample comprised PBMCs. These receptors were taken from a young man in good health and CMV-seronegative. The CDR3 runs from the conserved cysteine through the conserved F or W. Fields, in order: clone size, D gene, J gene, V gene, CDR3 DNA, CDR3 protein. A D gene is named only where the DNA matches it firmly. Clone size is given for some rows only: seen once, a few or many times, or a class if the clone is expanded.

size: few; D: TRBD2; J: TRBJ2-1; V: TRBV5-1; DNA: TGCGCCAGCAGCCCGGGACTAGCGGGGGGGCCTGCTAATGAGCAGTTCTTC; CDR3: CASSPGLAGGPANEQFF
size: .; D: TRBD2; J: TRBJ2-1; V: TRBV5-1; DNA: TGCGCCAGCAACGCCGGGGGGTTCGGGAGCTCCTACAATGAGCAGTTCTTC; CDR3: CASNAGGFGSSYNEQFF
size: .; D: TRBD1; J: TRBJ1-2; V: TRBV19; DNA: TGTGCCAGTAGTACAAACAGGGGAGTCTATGGCTACACCTTC; CDR3: CASSTNRGVYGYTF
size: .; D: TRBD2; J: TRBJ2-5; V: TRBV7-2; DNA: TGTGCCAGCAGCTTAGCGGAGCGGGGGGTGACCCAGTACTTC; CDR3: CASSLAERGVTQYF
size: .; D: .; J: TRBJ1-6; V: TRBV30; DNA: TGTGCCTGGAGTGGTAAGGGGAATTCACCCCTCCACTTT; CDR3: CAWSGKGNSPLHF
size: .; D: .; J: TRBJ1-2; V: TRBV2; DNA: TGTGCCAGCAGTGAATCCTTCGACAGCAGGGCTCTCTATGGCTACACCTTC; CDR3: CASSESFDSRALYGYTF
size: .; D: .; J: TRBJ1-5; V: TRBV19; DNA: TGTGCCAGTAAAGACAGGAGCAATCAGCCCCAGCATTTT; CDR3: CASKDRSNQPQHF
size: .; D: .; J: TRBJ2-5; V: TRBV11-2; DNA: TGTGCCAGCAGCCGTGACAGGCCGGAGACCCAGTACTTC; CDR3: CASSRDRPETQYF
size: .; D: TRBD2; J: TRBJ2-3; V: TRBV7-7; DNA: TGTGCCAGCAGCTTAGAAGTTGGAAAACTAGCGGACACAGATACGCAGTATTTT; CDR3: CASSLEVGKLADTDTQYF
size: .; D: .; J: TRBJ1-4; V: TRBV15; DNA: TGTGCCACCAGCAGAGCGGTCGCCGAAAAACTGTTTTTT; CDR3: CATSRAVAEKLFF
size: .; D: TRBD1; J: TRBJ1-1; V: TRBV7-2; DNA: TGTGCCAGCAGCCATCCCAACAGGGGTATAGTGAACACTGAAGCTTTCTTT; CDR3: CASSHPNRGIVNTEAFF
size: few; D: .; J: TRBJ2-1; V: TRBV28; DNA: TGTGCCAGCAGTTTTCATAGGAGGCGGAATGAGCAGTTCTTC; CDR3: CASSFHRRRNEQFF
size: .; D: .; J: TRBJ2-3; V: TRBV7-2; DNA: TGTGCCAGCAGCTTAGCGTGGCCTGACACAGATACGCAGTATTTT; CDR3: CASSLAWPDTDTQYF
size: .; D: .; J: TRBJ1-6; V: TRBV28; DNA: TGTGCCAGCAGTGTCGGCGGGAGCTCCTATAATTCACCCCTCCACTTT; CDR3: CASSVGGSSYNSPLHF
size: .; D: TRBD2; J: TRBJ2-7; V: TRBV7-9; DNA: TGTGCCAGCAGCGTCGAACTAGCGGGAGTCTACGAGCAGTACTTC; CDR3: CASSVELAGVYEQYF
size: .; D: TRBD2; J: TRBJ2-3; V: TRBV5-4; DNA: TGTGCCAGCAGCTTGACTAGCGGACGCACAGATACGCAGTATTTT; CDR3: CASSLTSGRTDTQYF
size: few; D: TRBD1; J: TRBJ2-2; V: TRBV5-4; DNA: TGTGCCAGCAGCTTTCCGGGACAGAGCAGTGGGGAGCTGTTTTTT; CDR3: CASSFPGQSSGELFF
size: .; D: .; J: TRBJ1-2; V: TRBV5-1; DNA: TGCGCCAGCAGGAAGGACAGATCTAACCTCTACTCTAACTATGGCTACACCTTC; CDR3: CASRKDRSNLYSNYGYTF
size: .; D: TRBD1; J: TRBJ2-3; V: TRBV5-1; DNA: TGCGCCAGCAGCTTAGGGACAGGGTACACAGATACGCAGTATTTT; CDR3: CASSLGTGYTDTQYF
size: .; D: .; J: TRBJ2-3; V: TRBV7-9; DNA: TGTGCCAGCATTACGTCTAGGGGATCACCTAGCACAGATACGCAGTATTTT; CDR3: CASITSRGSPSTDTQYF
size: .; D: .; J: TRBJ2-7; V: TRBV5-4; DNA: TGTGCCAGCAGCACTAGGGGGATACCCTACGAGCAGTACTTC; CDR3: CASSTRGIPYEQYF